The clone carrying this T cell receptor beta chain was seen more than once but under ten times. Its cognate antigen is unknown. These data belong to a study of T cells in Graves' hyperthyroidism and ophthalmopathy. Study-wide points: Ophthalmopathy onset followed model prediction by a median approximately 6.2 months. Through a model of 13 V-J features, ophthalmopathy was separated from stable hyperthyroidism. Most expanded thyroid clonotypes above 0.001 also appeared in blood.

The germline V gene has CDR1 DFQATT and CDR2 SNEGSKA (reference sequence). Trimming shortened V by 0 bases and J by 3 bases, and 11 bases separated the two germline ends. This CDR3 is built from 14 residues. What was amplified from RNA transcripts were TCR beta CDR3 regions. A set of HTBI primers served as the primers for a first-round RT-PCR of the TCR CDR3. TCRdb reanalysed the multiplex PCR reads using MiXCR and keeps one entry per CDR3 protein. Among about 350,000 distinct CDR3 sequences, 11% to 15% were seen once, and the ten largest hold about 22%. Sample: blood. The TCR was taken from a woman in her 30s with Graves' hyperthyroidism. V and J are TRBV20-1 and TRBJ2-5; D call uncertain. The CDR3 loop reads CSARERDWKETQYF. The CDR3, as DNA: TGCAGTGCTAGAGAAAGGGATTGGAAAGAGACCCAGTACTTC.